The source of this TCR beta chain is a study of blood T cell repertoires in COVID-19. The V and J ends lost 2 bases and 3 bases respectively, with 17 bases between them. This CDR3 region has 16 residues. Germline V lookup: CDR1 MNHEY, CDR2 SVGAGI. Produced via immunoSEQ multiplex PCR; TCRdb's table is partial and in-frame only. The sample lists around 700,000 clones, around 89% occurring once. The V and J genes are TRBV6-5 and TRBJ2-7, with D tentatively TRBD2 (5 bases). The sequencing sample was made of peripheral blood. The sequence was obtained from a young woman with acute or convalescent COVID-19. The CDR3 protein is CASSYLGLEGVYEQYF. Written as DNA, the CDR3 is TGTGCCAGCAGTTACCTTGGACTCGAAGGCGTCTACGAGCAGTACTTC.